A selection of T cell receptor beta chains follows, all from one sample in a study of cytomegalovirus exposure and HLA in healthy donors. Assay used: immunoSEQ multiplex PCR; TCRdb lists only in-frame clones, some missing. There are fewer than 200,000 clones in the sample, with 1.3% held by the top ten. The sequenced material came from PBMCs. Receptors were obtained from a woman aged 60-75 years in good health and CMV-seronegative. CDR3s include the opening cysteine and the closing phenylalanine or tryptophan.

j_call	v_call	cdr3_aa
TRBJ1-1	TRBV11-3	CASSRFGSTEAFF
TRBJ1-1	TRBV7-9	CSGSGAFF
TRBJ1-3	TRBV18	CASSLTGGGSGNTIYF
TRBJ2-5	TRBV5-1	CASSLVSRETQYF
TRBJ2-2	TRBV6-6	CASVDRDTGELFF
TRBJ1-3	TRBV4-3	CASSQAGDGNTIYF
TRBJ2-7	TRBV5-1	CASSFSPFYEQYF
TRBJ1-1	TRBV5-5	CASSQLAEAFF
TRBJ1-4	TRBV9	CASSVLPSTMSGTGGEKLFF
TRBJ2-7	TRBV5-6	CASSLDRAYEQYF
TRBJ1-4	TRBV5-8	CASSAGGLGEKLFF
TRBJ1-1	TRBV6-6	CASTMNTEAFF
TRBJ1-3	TRBV9	CASSGQRGNTIYF
TRBJ2-2	TRBV7-3	CASSSTPLAANTGELFF
TRBJ2-7	TRBV4-3	CASSQDPVTPIEQYF